This entry lists 24 T cell receptor beta chains sequenced from one sample in a study of monozygotic twins with inflammatory bowel disease. TCRdb reworked the 5' RACE reads into one entry per CDR3 protein, no DNA. The sample has about 140,000 distinct CDR3 sequences. Input material: blood. The receptors here all came from a human donor with ulcerative colitis or Crohn's disease, or a healthy co-twin of an affected twin (not recorded which).

The chain employs TRBV19 and TRBJ2-3. Germline V gives CDR1 LNHDA, CDR2 SQIVND (reference sequence). The CDR3 runs 14 residues. CDR3 loop: CASRTLPSTDTQYF.

J is TRBJ2-1 and V is TRBV6-1; TCRdb indicates TRBD2, and absent DNA this call remains unverified. Germline CDR1 MNHNS, CDR2 SASEGT. The CDR3 spans 16 residues. CDR3 residues: CASSPGWASGKQEQFF.

V is TRBV19 and J is TRBJ1-2. CDR1 is LNHDA, CDR2 SQIVND, per germline (reference sequence). This CDR3 contains 14 residues. Here the CDR3 reads CASSIDSKRSGYTF.

This chain joins TRBV20-1 and TRBJ1-1; TCRdb designates TRBD1, a call that cannot be tested without DNA. This CDR3 has 13 amino acids. Looked up from germline, CDR1 is DFQATT and CDR2 is SNEGSKA (reference sequence). The CDR3 sequence is CSARDRPRAEAFF.

The chain carries TRBV5-5 and TRBJ1-3; TCRdb selects TRBD1, and the lack of DNA leaves this call unchecked. Germline lookup yields CDR1 SGHKS and CDR2 YYEKEE (reference sequence). The CDR3 consists of 14 residues. The CDR3 loop is CASSLGTPGNTIYF.

The rearrangement uses TRBV24-1 and TRBJ1-1; TCRdb's D call, TRBD1, is unchecked because there is no DNA. In germline, CDR1 is KGHDR, CDR2 SFDVKD. This CDR3 is 13 amino acids long. This chain's CDR3 is CATSVGDRGEAFF.

The rearrangement joins TRBV27 to TRBJ1-2; TCRdb gives TRBD1 as the D gene, but with no DNA this cannot be confirmed. This CDR3 comprises 13 residues. The germline gives CDR1 MNHEY, CDR2 SMNVEV (reference sequence). This chain's CDR3 is CASSLMTGYGYTF.

The chain carries TRBV7-6 and TRBJ2-7. CDR1 is SGHVS, CDR2 FNYEAQ, per germline. The CDR3 is 14 residues long. CDR3 region: CASSLALASYEQYF.

The CDR3 protein is CASSSGTARQTPNMNRPQYF. The chain uses TRBV11-3 and TRBJ2-3; TCRdb lists TRBD1, though no DNA is available to test this call. The CDR3 totals 20 residues. CDR1 and CDR2 (germline): SGHNT, YENEEA.

J is TRBJ2-1 and V is TRBV6-5; TCRdb selects TRBD1, and the lack of DNA leaves this call unchecked. The germline gives CDR1 MNHEY, CDR2 SVGAGI. This CDR3 spans 15 amino acids. The CDR3: CASSYGQGGYNEQFF.

This rearrangement joins TRBV10-3 to TRBJ2-5; TCRdb names TRBD2, which stays unverified in the absence of DNA. This CDR3 comprises 16 residues. Germline CDR1 ENHRY, CDR2 SYGVKD. The CDR3 reads CAISESGLAGTETQYF.

The V gene is TRBV12-3 or TRBV12-4, the J gene TRBJ1-5. The CDR3 consists of 16 residues. This chain's CDR3 is CASSLWGTASNQPQHF.

The chain is built from TRBV5-1 and TRBJ2-1; TCRdb gives TRBD2 as the D gene, but with no DNA this cannot be confirmed. CDR1 is SGHRS, CDR2 YFSETQ, per germline. The CDR3 is 15 residues long. The chain's CDR3 is CASSQPAGAYNEQFF. The full variable domain, with the rest looked up from reference TRBV5-1 and TRBJ2-1, is KAGVTQTPRYLIKTRGQQVTLSCSPISGHRSVSWYQQTPGQGLQFLFEYFSETQRNKGNFPGRFSGRQFSNSRSEMNVSTLELGDSALYLCASSQPAGAYNEQFFGPGTRLTVL.

The V gene is TRBV20-1, the J gene TRBJ2-7; TCRdb names TRBD2, which stays unverified in the absence of DNA. The CDR3 length is 14 residues. Per germline, CDR1 DFQATT and CDR2 SNEGSKA (reference sequence). The CDR3 protein is CSASKVAGGLEQYF.

The gene calls are TRBV2 and TRBJ2-2. The germline V gene encodes CDR1 SNHLY and CDR2 FYNNEI. There are 17 residues in the CDR3. The CDR3 sequence is CASSGPSLSRNTGELFF.

The V and J genes are TRBV20-1 and TRBJ2-5; absent DNA, TCRdb's TRBD1 call cannot be checked. This CDR3 is 20 amino acids long. Per germline, CDR1 DFQATT and CDR2 SNEGSKA (reference sequence). CDR3: CSARNIRTTMAGEGQETQYF.

This chain links TRBV7-2 with TRBJ2-1. The CDR3 loop spans 12 amino acids. The germline CDR1 and CDR2 sequences are SGHTA and FQGNSA. CDR3 loop: CASRKDHNEQFF.

The V call is TRBV6-2 or TRBV6-3, the J call TRBJ2-4. CDR3 length equals 12 residues. Germline-derived CDR1 and CDR2 are MNHEY and SVGEGT. CDR3 residues: CASSYEGNIQYF.

The V and J genes are TRBV5-1 and TRBJ1-2; TCRdb's assignment of TRBD1 cannot be checked, as there is no DNA. The CDR3 is 16 amino acids. Germline CDR1 and CDR2: SGHRS and YFSETQ. The CDR3: CASSLHIGGGNYGYTF.

The genes are TRBV27 and TRBJ2-1; TCRdb picks TRBD2, but there is no DNA to check that call. The germline CDR1 and CDR2 sequences are MNHEY and SMNVEV (reference sequence). The CDR3 spans 17 residues. The CDR3 loop is CASSSGRIGTNYNEQFF.

The chain employs TRBV20-1 and TRBJ1-3. This CDR3 has 13 residues. Per germline, CDR1 DFQATT and CDR2 SNEGSKA (reference sequence). This CDR3 is CSAIWTSGNTIYF.

The V gene is TRBV6-2 or TRBV6-3, the J gene TRBJ2-2; the TCRdb call, TRBD1, lacks DNA for checking. CDR1 is MNHEY, CDR2 SVGEGT, per germline. The CDR3 runs to 16 residues. The CDR3 here is CASSLPGTSNTGELFF.

The rearrangement links TRBV7-3 to TRBJ2-2; TCRdb's D call, TRBD2, is unchecked because there is no DNA. CDR1 and CDR2 from the germline V gene are SGHTA and FQGTGA. The CDR3 sequence is 17 residues long. CDR3 protein: CASSSGWGRKSTGELFF.

The V call is TRBV6-1, the J call TRBJ1-5; TCRdb's D call, TRBD1, is unchecked because there is no DNA. The CDR3 consists of 14 residues. Germline CDR1 reads MNHNS; CDR2 reads SASEGT. The CDR3 reads CASSQGQNYQPQHF.